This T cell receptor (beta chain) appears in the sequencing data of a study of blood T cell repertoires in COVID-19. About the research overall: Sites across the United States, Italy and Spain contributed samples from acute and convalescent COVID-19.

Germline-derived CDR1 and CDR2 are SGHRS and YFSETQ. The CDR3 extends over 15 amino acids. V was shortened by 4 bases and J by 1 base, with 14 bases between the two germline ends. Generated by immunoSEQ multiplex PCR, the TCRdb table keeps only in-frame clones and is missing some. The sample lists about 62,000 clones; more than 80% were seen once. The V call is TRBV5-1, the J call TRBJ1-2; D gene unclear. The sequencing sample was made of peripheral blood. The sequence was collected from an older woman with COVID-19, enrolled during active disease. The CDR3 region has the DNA TGCGCCAGCAGCCCCATAGTGGGCGATAACTATGGCTACACCTTC. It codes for CASSPIVGDNYGYTF.